A selection of T cell receptor beta chains follows, all from one sample in a study of CD8+ T cells in alopecia areata. The protocol was immunoSEQ multiplex PCR, while the TCRdb copy is restricted to in-frame clones and leaves out a portion. This table has about 210,000 clones, 40% to 55% appearing once. The specimen was CD4+ T cells sorted from blood, collected at approximately week 37, from a patient treated with tofacitinib. The receptor set was obtained from a human donor with alopecia areata. Each CDR3 is given with its conserved first and last residue. A D gene is named only where the DNA matches it firmly. The size entry is marked missing in some rows and otherwise reads once, few, many or a size class.

v_gene	abundance	d_gene	j_gene	CDR3aa	CDR3nt
TRBV2	-	TRBD1	TRBJ2-1	CASSDIGTVNNEQFF	TGTGCCAGCAGTGATATAGGGACAGTGAACAATGAGCAGTTCTTC
TRBV16	few	TRBD1	TRBJ2-4	CASSQFGTVNIQYF	TGTGCCAGCAGCCAATTCGGGACAGTAAACATTCAGTACTTC
TRBV5-1	few	-	TRBJ2-6	CASSSLPSGANVLTF	TGCGCCAGCAGCTCCCTCCCAAGCGGGGCCAACGTCCTGACTTTC
TRBV10-3	-	-	TRBJ2-1	CAISAYNEQFF	TGTGCCATCAGTGCCTACAATGAGCAGTTCTTC
TRBV7-2	-	-	TRBJ1-2	CASSPRGGGYTF	TGTGCCAGCAGCCCTAGGGGTGGTGGCTACACCTTC
TRBV11-2	few	-	TRBJ2-3	CASSLVVDTQYF	TGTGCCAGCAGCCTGGTGGTAGATACGCAGTATTTT
TRBV15	-	-	TRBJ2-7	CATSRGDPYEQYF	TGTGCCACCAGCAGAGGGGACCCCTACGAGCAGTACTTC
TRBV5-1	few	TRBD2	TRBJ2-3	CASRLGLSYTDTQYF	TGCGCCAGCAGACTGGGACTATCTTACACAGATACGCAGTATTTT
TRBV5-4	-	TRBD2	TRBJ2-5	CASRIAGEETQYF	TGTGCCAGCAGGATAGCGGGAGAGGAGACCCAGTACTTC
TRBV30	-	-	TRBJ2-5	CAWGGLETQYF	TGTGCCTGGGGTGGGTTGGAGACCCAGTACTTC
TRBV6-1	-	TRBD1	TRBJ1-2	CASSEYHRGNYGYTF	TGTGCCAGCAGTGAATATCACAGGGGGAACTATGGCTACACCTTC
TRBV25-1	-	-	TRBJ1-4	CASSEVQAAPNEKLFF	TGTGCCAGCAGTGAAGTACAAGCAGCGCCTAATGAAAAACTGTTTTTT
TRBV27	-	-	TRBJ2-7	CASSLVGTLGEQYF	TGTGCCAGCAGTTTGGTTGGGACGCTAGGCGAGCAGTACTTC
TRBV10-3	few	TRBD1	TRBJ1-5	CAIRQGDSNQPQHF	TGTGCCATCAGGCAGGGGGACAGCAATCAGCCCCAGCATTTT
TRBV6-5	-	-	TRBJ2-3	CASSRDRLRDTQYF	TGTGCCAGCAGTAGGGATCGCTTGAGAGATACGCAGTATTTT
TRBV30	few	-	TRBJ2-7	CAWSVRVVGEQYF	TGTGCCTGGAGTGTACGTGTTGTGGGCGAGCAGTACTTC
TRBV5-6	few	-	TRBJ2-1	CASSSLGASINEQFF	TGTGCCAGCAGCTCCTTGGGTGCGAGTATCAATGAGCAGTTCTTC
TRBV16	once	-	TRBJ2-7	CASRPRVEGEQYF	TGTGCCAGCAGGCCAAGGGTAGAGGGCGAGCAGTACTTC
TRBV5-1	few	-	TRBJ2-7	CASSHSGRGPYEQYF	TGCGCCAGCAGCCACTCGGGGCGGGGGCCCTACGAGCAGTACTTC
TRBV6-5	-	-	TRBJ2-5	CASSYSRQDQETQYF	TGTGCCAGCAGTTACTCGAGGCAGGACCAAGAGACCCAGTACTTC
TRBV30	-	-	TRBJ1-4	CAWSRTDDEKLFF	TGTGCCTGGAGTCGGACGGACGATGAAAAACTGTTTTTT
TRBV4-3	-	-	TRBJ1-4	CASSQEGQRGEKLFF	TGCGCCAGCAGCCAAGAAGGGCAGCGAGGGGAAAAACTGTTTTTT
TRBV7-8	-	-	TRBJ1-2	CASSQEGRRSGYTF	TGTGCCAGCAGCCAGGAGGGACGTAGGAGTGGCTACACCTTC
TRBV6-6	-	-	TRBJ1-1	CASSLQDARTEAFF	TGTGCCAGCAGTCTACAGGACGCGAGGACTGAAGCTTTCTTT
TRBV29-1	once	-	TRBJ1-2	CSVDEAGVGGYTF	TGCAGCGTTGATGAAGCCGGCGTGGGTGGCTACACCTTC
TRBV30	-	-	TRBJ2-7	CAWSVRTTWTYEQYF	TGTGCCTGGAGTGTACGAACCACTTGGACCTACGAGCAGTACTTC
TRBV5-1	-	-	TRBJ2-3	CASRPFLGGDTQYF	TGCGCCAGCAGACCTTTTCTAGGAGGGGATACGCAGTATTTT
TRBV29-1	few	-	TRBJ1-1	CSVKKGNTEAFF	TGCAGCGTGAAAAAAGGAAACACTGAAGCTTTCTTT
TRBV6-1	few	-	TRBJ2-4	CASYLTGFTKNIQYF	TGTGCCAGTTATTTAACGGGGTTCACCAAAAACATTCAGTACTTC
TRBV9	-	-	TRBJ2-7	CASSPYPYEQYF	TGTGCCAGCAGCCCTTACCCCTACGAGCAGTACTTC
TRBV6-1	-	TRBD2	TRBJ2-1	CASSRSGKEQFF	TGTGCCAGCAGCCGTAGCGGGAAAGAGCAGTTCTTC
TRBV5-1	-	-	TRBJ2-1	CASSPSPDTYNEQFF	TGCGCCAGCAGCCCCTCGCCGGACACCTACAATGAGCAGTTCTTC
TRBV2	-	-	TRBJ2-3	CASMQTSDTQYF	TGTGCCAGCATGCAGACTTCAGATACGCAGTATTTT
TRBV6-5	-	TRBD2	TRBJ2-7	CASSPSGSGYEQYF	TGTGCCAGCAGTCCTAGCGGGAGCGGCTACGAGCAGTACTTC
TRBV5-6	-	-	TRBJ1-2	CASSFGQQTNYGYTF	TGTGCCAGCAGCTTCGGACAGCAGACTAACTATGGCTACACCTTC
TRBV29-1	few	-	TRBJ2-4	CSALDRTLAKNIQYF	TGCAGCGCCCTAGACCGTACACTAGCCAAAAACATTCAGTACTTC
TRBV9	-	-	TRBJ2-3	CASAPGAIRTDTQYF	TGTGCCAGCGCTCCGGGGGCTATTCGCACAGATACGCAGTATTTT
TRBV6-4	few	TRBD2	TRBJ2-3	CASSRLAGMGTDTQYF	TGTGCCAGCAGTCGACTAGCGGGAATGGGCACAGATACGCAGTATTTT
TRBV5-1	-	TRBD2	TRBJ2-7	CASSKTAGEGPYEQYF	TGCGCCAGCAGCAAAACAGCGGGAGAGGGTCCCTACGAGCAGTACTTC
TRBV6-5	-	-	TRBJ1-5	CASSYSSRGGRQPQHF	TGTGCCAGCAGTTACTCGTCCAGGGGCGGGCGTCAGCCCCAGCATTTT
TRBV5-1	-	TRBD1	TRBJ2-1	CASSLAAGGLNEQFF	TGCGCCAGCAGCTTAGCGGCAGGGGGCTTGAATGAGCAGTTCTTC
TRBV10-3	-	-	TRBJ2-7	CATSNPPYEQYF	TGTGCCACTAGTAACCCTCCCTACGAGCAGTACTTC
TRBV2	-	-	TRBJ2-1	CASSEIWGLFF	TGTGCCAGCAGTGAAATATGGGGCCTTTTCTTC